The clone carrying this T cell receptor beta chain was seen only once. This entry belongs to a study of blood T cell repertoires in COVID-19. About the study: There were acute and convalescent COVID-19 samples, and they came from the United States, Italy and Spain.

The protocol was immunoSEQ multiplex PCR, while the TCRdb copy is restricted to in-frame clones and leaves out a portion. This table has about 98,000 clones, almost 85% appearing once. The junction had 7 bases not matched to a gene; V was cut back by 4 bases and J by 12 bases. Germline lookup yields CDR1 LNHNV and CDR2 YYDKDF (reference sequence). The CDR3 has 15 amino acids. The TCR was taken from a man in his forties or fifties with active or convalescent COVID-19. Sequencing used peripheral blood. The rearrangement joins TRBV15 to TRBJ2-2, with 14 bases aligning to TRBD2. CDR3 DNA sequence: TGTGCCACCAGCACGGGACTAGCGGGGGTACAGAAGCTGTTTTTT. Translation gives CATSTGLAGVQKLFF.